The T cell receptor (beta chain) under discussion was sequenced for a study of OX40 agonist ivuxolimab in advanced cancers. Context from the whole study: The costimulatory receptor OX40 (CD134) was targeted by ivuxolimab, a fully human IgG2 agonistic monoclonal antibody. Intravenous ivuxolimab was administered to patients every 2 weeks at six dose levels: 0.01, 0.1, 0.3, 1.5, 3 and 10 mg/kg. Of the approximately 50 dose-escalation patients, hepatocellular carcinoma was present in approximately 20, melanoma in about 15, renal cell carcinoma in 9 and head and neck cancer in 9. In the dose-escalation cohort, 82.7% of patients were male, and the mean age was roughly 56 years with a range of about 20 to 90. Prior anti-PD-1, anti-PD-L1 or anti-CTLA-4 therapy was permitted, and checkpoint inhibitors had been received by roughly 40% of dose-escalation patients. Partial responses occurred in three dose-escalation patients: two with cutaneous melanoma and one with hepatocellular carcinoma. The purpose of peripheral TCRbeta sequencing was to test whether ivuxolimab changed TCR sequence diversity and led to clonal T-cell expansion. The paper reports the monotherapy dose-escalation portion (N of about 50 patients) of the phase I ivuxolimab trial.

Relative to germline, V is missing 5 bases and J is missing 4 bases, with 1 base of the junction outside any gene match. Including cysteine and phenylalanine, the CDR3 has 13 amino acids. This entry keeps only the CDR3 DNA: 39 bases, framed from base 1. The germline V gene (reference sequence) specifies MNHEY as CDR1 and SMNVEV as CDR2. The trial excluded patients who had a history of autoimmune disease or were on systemic immunosuppression. Peripheral blood for TCR sequencing was collected from all dose cohorts at baseline, on cycle 4 day 1, and on cycle 7 day 1. The samples were taken from a phase I, first-in-human, multicenter, open-label dose-escalation trial of ivuxolimab. The trial enrolled adults with locally advanced or metastatic head and neck squamous cell, hepatocellular, melanoma or renal cell carcinoma. CD4+ and CD8+ T cells were sorted separately from peripheral blood before TCR sequencing.

Concerning this clone itself: Its antigen remains unidentified. No quality values exist for individual bases; no much larger clone is one base distant.

To sequence the TCRbeta CDR3 region, genomic DNA was isolated from the sorted cells. The immunoSEQ Assay was used for sequencing of TCRbeta CDR3 regions. The clones in this table, taken by TCRdb from immuneACCESS, are in-frame only. Not every clone is retained; where verified, under half of the shortfall comes from an unresolved V gene, and the cause of the rest is unknown. The sample contains over 8,500 clones, 70% to 80% of them found a single time. The ten top clones hold less than 50% of the sample. The investigation overall reported the following: The antigen specificity of the peripheral T cells that underwent clonal expansion was not determined. In the 0.1-3.0 mg/kg groups, partial responders had among the lowest normalized peripheral clonal expansion, particularly in CD8+ T cells. Low levels of normalized T-cell clonal expansion were also seen in some patients who did not respond. After ivuxolimab, more expanded clones were found on average in CD8+ T cells than in CD4+ T cells. At doses of 0.1 to 3.0 mg/kg, clonal expansion of both CD4+ and CD8+ T cells in blood was seen between baseline and week 6.

The sequence links TRBV27 to TRBJ1-5, and TRBD1 matches 8 of the central bases. The sample in question was CD4+ or CD8+ T cells sorted from blood, obtained in a trial of the OX40 agonist ivuxolimab. The sequence came from an adult with an advanced solid tumor such as melanoma, head and neck, liver or kidney cancer. The CDR3: CASSTGGNQPQHF. The sequence in DNA is TGTGCCAGCAGTACAGGGGGGAATCAGCCCCAGCATTTT.